This TCR beta chain emerged from a study of T cell responses to AZD1222 COVID-19 vaccine. General study points: Unmutated regions of variants are reportedly targeted by nearly half of spike-specific TCRs.

Comment on this clone: Its antigen is still unknown.

Clones were read by immunoSEQ multiplex PCR, and TCRdb kept only the in-frame ones, dropping some. The sample shows tens of thousands of clones, around 88% of them seen only once. The sample was peripheral blood, taken on day 0 of AZD1222 vaccination. The TCR sequence derives from an adult in good health.

Here the CDR3 reads CASSPTRNEQFF. The CDR3 DNA reads as TGTGCCAGCAGCCCGACTCGGAATGAGCAGTTCTTC. The chain carries TRBV11-2 and TRBJ2-1; D not certain. Germline V gene lookup returns CDR1 SGHAT and CDR2 FQNNGV. Between the trimmed V and J ends, which lost 5 bases and 7 bases, there was a span of 9 bases. This CDR3 comprises 12 residues. The variable domain in full, with the rest retrieved from reference TRBV11-2 and TRBJ2-1, is EAGVAQSPRYKIIEKRQSVAFWCNPISGHATLYWYQQILGQGPKLLIQFQNNGVVDDSQLPKDRFSAERLKGVDSTLKIQPAKLEDSAVYLCASSPTRNEQFFGPGTRLTVL.